Included here is one T cell receptor (beta chain) sequence, with context. Its antigen is undetermined. CDR3 length: 17 residues. Focal radiation plus CTLA-4 blockade with ipilimumab was administered to patients who had chemo-refractory metastatic non-small-cell lung cancer. The source of the sample is a study of radiotherapy plus CTLA-4 blockade in lung cancer. Points from the study as a whole: Radiotherapy plus ipilimumab was followed by expansion in blood of tumor-derived TCR clones. Early blood T cell clone dynamics, with interferon-beta, were reported to best predict response.

Produced via immunoSEQ multiplex PCR; TCRdb's table is partial and in-frame only. The sample has about 50,000 clones, approximately 84% seen once. The chain carries TRBV21-1 and TRBJ2-5; no DNA check was done on the table's D call, TRBD1. The J call may be incorrect, as the DNA end agrees better with TRBJ2-7. TRBV21-1 has pseudogene status. The source material was peripheral blood, sampled from a patient treated with radiotherapy plus ipilimumab. This sequence originates from a human donor with non-small cell lung cancer whose response to radiotherapy plus ipilimumab could not be evaluated. The CDR3 nucleotides read TGTGCCAGCAGCAGCACGAAGTGGACAGGGCATTCCTACGAGCAGTACTTC. It translates to CASSSTKWTGHSYEQYF.